What follows are 5 T cell receptor beta chains derived from one specimen sequenced in a study of T cells in Graves' hyperthyroidism and ophthalmopathy. It was RNA transcripts that yielded the amplified TCR beta CDR3 regions. When the TCR CDR3 underwent first-round RT-PCR, the HTBI primer set was used. TCRdb redid the calling of the multiplex PCR reads with MiXCR, one entry per CDR3 protein. The table lists 300,000 to 450,000 distinct CDR3 sequences, approximately 14% of them singletons. Sequencing used blood. These receptor sequences come from a woman aged 25-40 years with Graves' ophthalmopathy.

Remarks on this clonotype: A much larger clone differs by one base, so this may be a read error. The chain couples TRBV29-1 to TRBJ2-7; D ambiguous. Trimming removed 6 bases from V and 2 bases from J, with 20 bases in between. Germline CDR1 reads SQVTM; CDR2 reads ANQGSEA. The CDR3 loop spans 15 amino acids. The DNA of the CDR3 is TGCAGCGTCAGCAGGTCCTCGGGCCCAACCTACGAGCAGTACTTC. It encodes CSVSRSSGPTYEQYF.

The table lists this clonotype with many counts. The chain uses TRBV5-1 and TRBJ2-3; 8 bases map to TRBD1. This CDR3 region has 15 residues. Germline loops: CDR1 SGHRS, CDR2 YFSETQ. V lost 4 bases and J lost 2; bases outside the gene matches: 6. The CDR3 protein is CASSTGQGNTDTQYF. The CDR3 bases are TGCGCCAGCAGCACAGGACAGGGAAACACAGATACGCAGTATTTT.

This clonotype was counted many times. CDR3 region: CSVGEGARLSEQFF. The CDR3 DNA reads TGCAGCGTTGGAGAGGGCGCCAGGCTTTCTGAGCAGTTCTTC. V and J are TRBV29-1 and TRBJ2-1; maybe TRBD2 (5 bases). The CDR3 runs to 14 residues. Germline CDR1 and CDR2: SQVTM and ANQGSEA. Trimming cost V 4 bases and J 9 bases, with 19 bases left between them.

The chain uses TRBV6-1 and TRBJ1-2, with a possible D match to TRBD1 (5 bases). In germline, CDR1 is MNHNS, CDR2 SASEGT. V was clipped by 3 bases and J by 5 bases, with 10 bases between them. The CDR3 has 13 residues. CDR3: CASSDQGPYGYTF. CDR3 DNA: TGTGCCAGCAGTGATCAGGGTCCTTATGGCTACACCTTC.

In its sample, this clonotype was seen a few times. The chain links TRBV10-3 to TRBJ2-7; 7 bases map to TRBD1. Germline-derived CDR1 and CDR2 are ENHRY and SYGVKD. J was trimmed by 6 bases and V by 1 base; bases with no gene match: 6. The CDR3 is 14 residues long. CDR3 in amino acids: CAISELHRDSEQYF. The CDR3 nucleotides read TGTGCCATCAGTGAGTTACACCGGGACAGCGAGCAGTACTTC.